A selection of T cell receptor beta chains follows, all from one sample in a study of blood T cell repertoires in COVID-19. Assay: immunoSEQ multiplex PCR; the TCRdb copy retains only in-frame clones and omits some. The sample comprises 200,000 to 300,000 clones, around nine tenths of which are singletons, and over 2% rests with the top ten. Sequencing was performed on PBMCs or T cells enriched from blood (not recorded which). These receptors came from a woman aged 18-29 years who had recovered from COVID-19. Each CDR3 is given with its conserved first and last residue. The order of the fields is V gene, J gene, D gene, clone size, CDR3 DNA, CDR3 protein. The D gene is left open where the match is weak. Clone size is stated in some rows and not others, as once, few, many or a class when expanded.

TRBV27	TRBJ2-7	-	-	TGTGCCAGCAGTTTGCAGGGGACCTACGAGCAGTACTTC	CASSLQGTYEQYF
TRBV25-1	TRBJ1-2	TRBD1	once	TGTGCCAGCAGTGAATTTGGGGACAGGGGGTATGGCTACACCTTC	CASSEFGDRGYGYTF
TRBV19	TRBJ1-1	-	-	TGTGCCAGTAGTTTGGCCAACCCGAACACTGAAGCTTTCTTT	CASSLANPNTEAFF
TRBV7-3	TRBJ2-7	-	-	TGTGCCAGCAGCTTGGACAGCGGGGCGAGCTCCTACGAGCAGTACTTC	CASSLDSGASSYEQYF
TRBV3-1/TRBV3-2	TRBJ2-7	TRBD1	-	TGTGCCAGCAGCGAACCGGGACAGCCTAAGGATCCAGCTTTC	CASSEPGQPKDPAF
TRBV28	TRBJ1-5	-	-	TGTGCCAGCTCGGACATTCAGCCCCAGCATTTT	CASSDIQPQHF
TRBV15	TRBJ1-2	-	-	TGTGCCACCAGCAGAGAAGCTTATGGCTACACCTTC	CATSREAYGYTF
TRBV30	TRBJ2-7	-	-	TGTGCCTGGAGTGAATCTTCCTTGAGGGAGCAGTACTTC	CAWSESSLREQYF
TRBV15	TRBJ1-6	-	few	TGTGCCACCAGCAAAAAACAGGGATCACCCCTCCACTTT	CATSKKQGSPLHF
TRBV3-1/TRBV3-2	TRBJ1-2	-	-	TGTGCCAGCAGCCCCCGAAACCTACAGGGAAGCTATGGCTACACCTTC	CASSPRNLQGSYGYTF
TRBV29-1	TRBJ2-1	TRBD2	-	TGCAGCGTTGATGAGACTAGCGGGCATATTGGTGAGCAGTTCTTC	CSVDETSGHIGEQFF
TRBV25-1	TRBJ2-2	TRBD2	many	TGTGCCAGCAGTGAACCGGCTAGCGGGAACACCGGGGAGCTGTTTTTT	CASSEPASGNTGELFF
TRBV12-3/TRBV12-4	TRBJ1-3	TRBD1	-	TGTGCCAGCAGAGGGACAGGGGAAAACACCATATATTTT	CASRGTGENTIYF
TRBV6-5	TRBJ1-2	TRBD1	few	TGTGCCAGCAGGCGACAGGGGGCGGATGGCTACACCTTC	CASRRQGADGYTF